This T cell receptor beta chain was sequenced for a study of shared clonotypes between healthy human individuals. Study donors comprised healthy, HIV-negative adults devoid of recent acute infection or vaccination. Everyone who donated was a Caucasian adult who lived in Nashville, Tennessee. In its sample, this clone was seen once. The method was immunoSEQ multiplex PCR; TCRdb's version includes in-frame clones alone and lacks a portion of them. The table includes roughly 1,600,000 clones, roughly 98.5% detected once. The sequenced sample was naive CD4+ T cells sorted from blood. Documented subset: CD45RA+ positively selected. The TCR originated in a man younger than 45 in good health.

DNA of the CDR3: TGCGCCAGCAGCTTGGGATTCCGAAACTCCTACAATGAGCAGTTCTTC. It yields the protein CASSLGFRNSYNEQFF. The chain joins TRBV5-1 to TRBJ2-1; D uncertain. The CDR3 covers 16 residues. The germline V and J ends were trimmed by 0 bases and 0 bases, with 10 bases remaining between them. Germline values: CDR1 SGHRS, CDR2 YFSETQ.